This TCR beta chain came from a study of T cells in Graves' hyperthyroidism and ophthalmopathy. The source material, RNA transcripts, was used to amplify TCR beta CDR3 regions. During a first-round RT-PCR of the TCR CDR3, the HTBI primer set was used. TCRdb called the multiplex PCR reads again in MiXCR, with one record for every CDR3 protein. This sample carries about 350,000 distinct CDR3 sequences, roughly 14% of them seen once, and the ten largest clones take 20% to 25%. Disease duration under 2 months; hyperthyroidism patients were aged 18 to 65. Fresh 10 ml peripheral blood yielded PBMCs. V lost 6 bases and J 2 bases, leaving 19 bases between the germline ends. The germline CDR1 and CDR2 sequences are SGHAT and FQNNGV. The CDR3 runs 16 residues.

Sample: blood. This sequence was found in a woman aged 25 to 39 with Graves' hyperthyroidism. The chain combines TRBV11-2 with TRBJ2-5, with D perhaps TRBD1 (5 bases). This CDR3 reads CASRPKAGIQQETQYF. The DNA for the CDR3 is TGTGCCAGCAGACCAAAAGCAGGGATACAACAAGAGACCCAGTACTTC.